The T cell receptor (beta chain) described here comes from a study of T cells expressing NK-cell markers. The CDR3 totals 15 residues. CDR1 and CDR2 (germline): MNHEY, SMNVEV (reference sequence). TCRdb reanalyzed the 5' RACE reads, giving one entry per CDR3 protein sequence and no DNA. This sample lists some 110,000 distinct CDR3 sequences; its ten largest clones have around 20%. The chain combines TRBV27 with TRBJ1-2; no DNA is available, so the TRBD1 call from TCRdb remains unchecked. The sequenced material came from blood T cells: a sorted CD56 or NKG2C T cell subset, CD4+ or CD8+ T cells, or bulk PBMC T cells (not recorded which). The clonotype was recovered from a woman between 18 and 70 years old in good health. The CDR3 sequence is CASSLRGGSGYGYTF.